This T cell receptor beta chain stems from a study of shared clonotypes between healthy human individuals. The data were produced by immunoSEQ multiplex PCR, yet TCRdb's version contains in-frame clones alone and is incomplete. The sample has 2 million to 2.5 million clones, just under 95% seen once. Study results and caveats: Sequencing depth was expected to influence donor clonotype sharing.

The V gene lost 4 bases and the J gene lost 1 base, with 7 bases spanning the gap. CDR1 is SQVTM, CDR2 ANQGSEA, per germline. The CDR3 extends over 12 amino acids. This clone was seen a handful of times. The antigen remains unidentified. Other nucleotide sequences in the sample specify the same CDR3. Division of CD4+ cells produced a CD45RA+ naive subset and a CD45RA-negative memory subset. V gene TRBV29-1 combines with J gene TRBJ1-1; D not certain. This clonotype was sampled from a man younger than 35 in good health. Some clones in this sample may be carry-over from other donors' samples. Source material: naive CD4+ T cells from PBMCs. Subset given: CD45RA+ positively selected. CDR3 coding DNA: TGCAGCGTTGGTTCGGCGAACACTGAAGCTTTCTTT. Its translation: CSVGSANTEAFF.